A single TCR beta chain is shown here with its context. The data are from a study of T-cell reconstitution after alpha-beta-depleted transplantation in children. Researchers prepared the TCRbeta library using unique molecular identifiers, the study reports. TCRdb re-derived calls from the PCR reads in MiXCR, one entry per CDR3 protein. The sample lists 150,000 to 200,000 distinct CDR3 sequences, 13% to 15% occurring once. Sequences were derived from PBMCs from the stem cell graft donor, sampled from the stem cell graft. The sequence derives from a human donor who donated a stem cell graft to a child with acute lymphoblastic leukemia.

The CDR3 is CASSFMWTSGYEQYF. As DNA, the CDR3 is TGTGCCAGCAGTTTTATGTGGACTAGCGGCTACGAGCAGTACTTC. V usage is TRBV12-3 or TRBV12-4 and J usage is TRBJ2-7, with TRBD2 identical over 10 bases. The CDR3 is 15 amino acids. J was trimmed by 3 bases and V by 3 bases; bases with no gene match: 5.